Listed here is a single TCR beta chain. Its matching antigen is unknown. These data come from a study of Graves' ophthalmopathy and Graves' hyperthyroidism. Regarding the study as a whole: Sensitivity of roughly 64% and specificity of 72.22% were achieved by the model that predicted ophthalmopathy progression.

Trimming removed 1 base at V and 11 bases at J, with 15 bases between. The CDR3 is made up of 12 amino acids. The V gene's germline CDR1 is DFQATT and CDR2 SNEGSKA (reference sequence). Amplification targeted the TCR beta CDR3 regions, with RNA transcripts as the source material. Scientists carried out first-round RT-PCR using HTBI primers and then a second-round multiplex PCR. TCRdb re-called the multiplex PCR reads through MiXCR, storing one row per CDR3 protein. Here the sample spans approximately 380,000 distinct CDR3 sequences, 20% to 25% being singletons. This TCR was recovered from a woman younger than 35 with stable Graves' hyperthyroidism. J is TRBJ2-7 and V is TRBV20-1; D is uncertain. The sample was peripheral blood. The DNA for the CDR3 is TGCAGTGCTAGAGGTATTGGTTGGGCCGAGTACTTC. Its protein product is CSARGIGWAEYF.